This TCR beta chain was profiled in a study of T cell responses to AZD1222 COVID-19 vaccine. General observations from the study: Donor demographics were predominantly white British with a female majority; clonal diversity may be underestimated. Seropositive AZD1222 recipients at baseline numbered only five to seven.

This CDR3 is 13 amino acids long. CDR1 SQVTM and CDR2 ANQGSEA come from the germline V gene. Losses at the gene ends were 2 bases for V and 6 bases for J; bases not matched to a gene: 6. Generated by immunoSEQ multiplex PCR, the TCRdb table keeps only in-frame clones and is missing some. Here the sample spans some 170,000 clones, about 90% being singletons. With respect to this clone: Its specificity is not known.

This rearrangement joins TRBV29-1 to TRBJ2-7; 8 bases agree with TRBD2. The source is an adult who received the MenACWY meningococcal vaccine as a control. The sequencing used peripheral blood, collected 28 days after the second dose of the MenACWY control vaccine. The CDR3 loop is CSVETGGPVEQYF. DNA of the CDR3: TGCAGCGTTGAAACGGGAGGGCCGGTCGAGCAGTACTTC.